This TCR beta chain was captured in a study of blood T cell repertoires in COVID-19. Background on the study: Sites across the United States, Italy and Spain contributed samples from acute and convalescent COVID-19. In each case, the material was cDNA or gDNA derived from T cells, B-cell-depleted T cells, or PBMCs.

Original methodology: Reference gene primer amplification in the assay estimated nucleated cell counts. Assay: immunoSEQ multiplex PCR; the TCRdb copy retains only in-frame clones and omits some. V and J calls and clone size come straight from that table; D and trimming were deduced from the DNA. Of 180,000 or so clones listed, around 76% are singletons. Germline V gives CDR1 MGHDK, CDR2 SYGVNS. Trimming took off 4 bases at V and 3 bases at J, with 15 bases between the two ends. This CDR3 contains 15 residues. This clonotype was sampled from a woman between 65 and 79 years old with acute or convalescent COVID-19. J is TRBJ1-2 and V is TRBV25-1, with D tentatively TRBD1 (5 bases). Sequenced input: peripheral blood. The DNA for the CDR3 is TGTGCCAGCAGTGGGGTAGGGGCCTCATACTATGGCTACACCTTC. Translation gives CASSGVGASYYGYTF.